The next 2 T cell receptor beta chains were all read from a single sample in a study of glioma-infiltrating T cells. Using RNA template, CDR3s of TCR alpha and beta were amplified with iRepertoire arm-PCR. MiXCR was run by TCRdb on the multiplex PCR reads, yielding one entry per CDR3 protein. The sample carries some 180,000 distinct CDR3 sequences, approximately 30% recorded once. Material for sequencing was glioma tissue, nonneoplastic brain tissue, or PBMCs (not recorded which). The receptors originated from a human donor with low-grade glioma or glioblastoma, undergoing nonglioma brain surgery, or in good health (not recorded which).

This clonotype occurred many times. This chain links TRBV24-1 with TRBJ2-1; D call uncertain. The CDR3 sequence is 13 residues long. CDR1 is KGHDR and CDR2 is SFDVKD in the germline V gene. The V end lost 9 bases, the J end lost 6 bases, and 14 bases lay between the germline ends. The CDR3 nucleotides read TGTGCCACCGGCCCTGGCCCGCGCAATGAGCAGTTCTTC. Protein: CATGPGPRNEQFF.

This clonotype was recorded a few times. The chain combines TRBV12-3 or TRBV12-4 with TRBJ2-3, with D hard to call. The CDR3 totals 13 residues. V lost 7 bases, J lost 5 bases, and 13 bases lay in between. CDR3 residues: CASNSQLLDTQYF. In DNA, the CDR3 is TGTGCCAGCAATTCGCAGCTCCTAGATACGCAGTATTTT.